This T cell receptor beta chain comes out of a study of blood T cell repertoires in COVID-19. Study at large: Symptom resolution, clearance, or two negative PCRs marked donors in Cohort 3 as recovered. PBMCs, B-cell-depleted T cells, or T cells were the source of the cDNA or gDNA that made up the material. There were acute and convalescent COVID-19 samples, and they came from the United States, Italy and Spain.

Those enrolled, adults aged 18 to 89 years, came from roughly 22 US areas. This CDR3 comprises 16 residues. Germline V CDR1 and CDR2: MNHEY, SVGAGI. V trimming: 4 bases; J trimming: 0 bases; junction bases outside the gene matches: 5. Here immunoSEQ multiplex PCR was the method, and the copy in TCRdb shows in-frame clones only, minus some. Of roughly 150,000 clones listed, nearly 85% are singletons. The chain carries TRBV6-5 and TRBJ1-3, with TRBD1 matching 8 bases. The sample consisted of PBMCs or T cells enriched from blood (not recorded which). The TCR comes from a man in his fifties or sixties in a cohort exposed to, infected with or recovered from COVID-19 (not recorded which). The CDR3 nucleotides are TGTGCCAGCAGTTCGGCCGACAGGGGCTCTGGAAACACCATATATTTT. Amino acids: CASSSADRGSGNTIYF.